These 21 T cell receptor beta chains came from one sample sequenced in a study of blood T cells in healthy people across ages. A J-beta primer mix and a sample-barcoded 5' primer were used in a second PCR of about 7 to 12 cycles. TCRdb passed the 5' RACE reads through MiXCR, listing each CDR3 protein once. The profile shows around 1,900,000 distinct CDR3 sequences, 30% to 40% of them singletons. Material for sequencing was blood. These receptors originate from a human donor in good health.

This chain joins TRBV6-5 and TRBJ2-7; 10 bases line up with TRBD2. V gave up 0 bases and J gave up 6 bases; unmatched junction bases: 8. The CDR3 extends over 16 amino acids. Looked up from germline, CDR1 is MNHEY and CDR2 is SVGAGI. CDR3 nucleotide sequence: TGTGCCAGCAGTTACTCGAGCGGGGGGGGAGTCGGCGAGCAGTACTTC. Protein sequence: CASSYSSGGGVGEQYF.

The gene calls are TRBV11-2 and TRBJ2-4, with D perhaps matching TRBD2 (6 bases). This CDR3 contains 14 residues. CDR1 and CDR2 from the germline V gene are SGHAT and FQNNGV. V was pared by 5 bases and J by 13 bases, with 21 bases between. For the CDR3, the DNA is TGTGCCAGCAGCGTCCGGGTCCCCACGGGGGAGCAGTACTTC. Its protein product is CASSVRVPTGEQYF.

This clonotype has just a few counts. The V call is TRBV7-3, the J call TRBJ2-2; the D is unclear. Looked up from germline, CDR1 is SGHTA and CDR2 is FQGTGA. V lost 4 bases and J lost 7, with 16 bases in between. The CDR3 extends over 15 amino acids. The CDR3 DNA reads as TGTGCCAGCAGCTATTCTAGTCCTAGGGACGGGGAGCTGTTTTTT. It translates to CASSYSSPRDGELFF.

The chain links TRBV24-1 to TRBJ2-2; D gene unclear. The CDR3 consists of 15 residues. V was shortened by 3 bases and J by 1 base, with 8 bases between the two germline ends. Per germline, CDR1 KGHDR and CDR2 SFDVKD. CDR3 region: CATSDTSQNTGELFF. The CDR3 DNA is TGTGCCACCAGTGATACCAGCCAGAACACCGGGGAGCTGTTTTTT.

In this sample, this clonotype turned up a few times. The V call is TRBV12-3 or TRBV12-4, the J call TRBJ2-3; TRBD1 might be the D (6 bases). This CDR3 has 14 residues. V was clipped by 3 bases and J by 1 base, with 8 bases between them. CDR3 DNA sequence: TGTGCCAGCAGTTTCCCAGGGGGCACAGATACGCAGTATTTT. Its translation: CASSFPGGTDTQYF.

This clonotype was observed at least ten times. This may stem from a read error, because a much larger clone lies one nucleotide away. The rearrangement uses TRBV20-1 and TRBJ2-7; D not certain. V was clipped by 2 bases and J by 2 bases, with 16 bases between them. CDR1 is DFQATT and CDR2 is SNEGSKA in the germline V gene (reference sequence). The CDR3 loop spans 15 amino acids. The CDR3 here is CSARPDDHAPYEQYF. The CDR3 DNA follows: TGCAGTGCTAGACCCGATGACCACGCCCCCTACGAGCAGTACTTC.

For this clonotype: One end of the junction does not line up with germline, which may come from a read error. The chain carries TRBV7-2 and TRBJ2-4, with D perhaps given as TRBD1 or TRBD2 (5 bases each). The CDR3 consists of 15 residues. CDR1 is SGHTA, CDR2 FQGNSA, per germline. The CDR3 sequence: CASSLEAGTKRIQYF. DNA for the CDR3: TGCGCCAGCAGCTTAGAGGCAGGGACCAAGAGGATTCAGTACTTC.

V usage is TRBV9 and J usage is TRBJ2-3; 7 positions match TRBD2. The V gene's germline CDR1 is SGDLS and CDR2 YYNGEE. There are 15 residues in the CDR3. With V trimmed by 4 bases and J by 1 base, 6 bases remained unmatched. The CDR3 coding sequence is TGTGCCAGCAGCATCGGGGGGTCCGGCACAGATACGCAGTATTTT. Translated, it gives CASSIGGSGTDTQYF.

This chain connects TRBV18 to TRBJ1-2, with 8 positions matching TRBD1. Trimming at V came to 2 bases and at J to 2 bases, leaving 7 bases not matched to a gene. This CDR3 has 16 amino acids. Germline V gene lookup returns CDR1 KGHSH and CDR2 LQKENI. The CDR3 DNA reads TGTGCCAGCTCACCATCGACAGGGGCTTTAAACTATGGCTACACCTTC. This codes for CASSPSTGALNYGYTF. The full variable domain, completed using reference TRBV18 and TRBJ1-2, is NAGVMQNPRHLVRRRGQEARLRCSPMKGHSHVYWYRQLPEEGLKFMVYLQKENIIDESGMPKERFSAEFPKEGPSILRIQQVVRGDSAAYFCASSPSTGALNYGYTFGSGTRLTVV.

This clonotype was seen a few times. The chain couples TRBV6-2 or TRBV6-3 to TRBJ1-5; D uncertain. The CDR3 is 14 amino acids. Per the germline V gene, CDR1 is MNHEY and CDR2 is SVGEGT. Trimming stripped 1 base from V and 6 bases from J, with 10 bases between. The CDR3 bases are TGTGCCAGCAGTTACTATATGGGAGGTCAGCCCCAGCATTTT. Protein: CASSYYMGGQPQHF.

This clonotype occurred a few times. The rearrangement joins TRBV4-3 to TRBJ1-4, with D perhaps matching TRBD1 (5 bases). The CDR3 loop spans 16 amino acids. From germline, CDR1 is LGHNA and CDR2 YSLEER. V was trimmed by 0 bases and J by 10 bases, leaving 18 bases between them. In DNA form, the CDR3 reads TGCGCCAGCAGCCAAGATCCGCCAGGGCCTCTTGGAAAACTGTTTTTT. Its protein is CASSQDPPGPLGKLFF.

V and J are TRBV4-1 and TRBJ2-1, with 9 bases matching TRBD2. Unmatched junction bases numbered 16, after V lost 4 bases and J lost 0 bases. Germline V lookup: CDR1 MGHRA, CDR2 YSYEKL. The length of the CDR3 is 20 residues. Here the CDR3 reads CASSPRGQWVSGGSYNEQFF. CDR3 sequence (DNA): TGCGCCAGCAGCCCTCGGGGACAGTGGGTTAGCGGGGGCTCCTACAATGAGCAGTTCTTC.

This clonotype was detected only once. J is TRBJ2-1 and V is TRBV7-2, with D perhaps matching TRBD1 or TRBD2 (6 bases each). V was pared by 3 bases and J by 13 bases, with 28 bases between. Per the germline V gene, CDR1 is SGHTA and CDR2 is FQGNSA. This CDR3 is 17 amino acids long. CDR3 sequence: CASSFGAGRGVRSPQFF. CDR3 coding DNA: TGTGCCAGCAGCTTTGGAGCGGGTAGGGGGGTGAGGAGTCCCCAGTTCTTC.

This clonotype was observed a few times. The chain links TRBV29-1 to TRBJ1-4; D call uncertain. V was clipped by 0 bases and J by 7 bases, with 15 bases between them. The CDR3 totals 15 residues. Germline V gene data show CDR1 as SQVTM and CDR2 as ANQGSEA. This CDR3 reads CSVEDRGGSGEKLFF. CDR3 in DNA: TGCAGCGTTGAAGATCGAGGAGGATCGGGTGAAAAACTGTTTTTT.

A few counts support this clonotype. The V gene is TRBV2, the J gene TRBJ2-7; TRBD2 might be the D (6 bases). Per the germline V gene, CDR1 is SNHLY and CDR2 is FYNNEI. Trimming removed 6 bases from V and 3 bases from J, with 18 bases in between. This CDR3 has 15 amino acids. The DNA for the CDR3 is TGTGCCAGCAGCCGGGGTGGGGACTTGCACTACGAGCAGTACTTC. This translates into CASSRGGDLHYEQYF.

The rearrangement joins TRBV27 to TRBJ1-5; D is possibly TRBD1 (5 bases). Germline CDR1 is MNHEY and CDR2 is SMNVEV (reference sequence). This CDR3 is built from 14 residues. V lost 3 bases and J lost 6, with 12 bases in between. CDR3 sequence (DNA): TGTGCCAGCAGTTTTAACGGTCAGGGTCAGCCCCAGCATTTT. Residues: CASSFNGQGQPQHF.

The V gene is TRBV5-1, the J gene TRBJ2-3, with D possibly matching TRBD2 (5 bases). This CDR3 comprises 14 residues. CDR1 and CDR2 from the germline V gene are SGHRS and YFSETQ. Trimming took 4 bases from V and 5 from J, leaving 14 bases between them. The CDR3 bases are TGCGCCAGCAGCAAAGGGAAGGCGGGAGATACGCAGTATTTT. It translates to CASSKGKAGDTQYF.

This clonotype appeared a few times. This chain joins TRBV12-3 or TRBV12-4 and TRBJ2-7; weak D call: TRBD1 (6 bases). The V gene lost 3 bases and the J gene lost 7 bases, with 16 bases spanning the gap. The CDR3 consists of 14 residues. The CDR3 is CASSLSRQDNEQYF. CDR3 sequence (DNA): TGTGCCAGCAGTTTGAGTAGACAGGACAATGAGCAGTACTTC.

This clonotype was detected only a few times. Possible read error: a much larger clone is one base away. The V gene is TRBV6-5, the J gene TRBJ2-3, with D tentatively TRBD2 (5 bases). Germline assignment: CDR1 MNHEY and CDR2 SVGAGI. CDR3 length: 15 amino acids. The CDR3 loop reads CASSLDSPSTDTLYF. CDR3 nucleotide sequence: TGTGCCAGCAGTCTGGACTCTCCTAGCACAGATACGCTGTATTTT.

This clonotype turned up a few times. V usage is TRBV5-1 and J usage is TRBJ2-7; no clear D. Per the germline V gene, CDR1 is SGHRS and CDR2 is YFSETQ. The V end lost 4 bases, the J end lost 3 bases, and 23 bases lay between the germline ends. The CDR3 loop spans 17 amino acids. CDR3 DNA: TGCGCCAGCAGCCCTGCTGGTACATCCGACTTTTTCTACGAGCAGTACTTC. As protein: CASSPAGTSDFFYEQYF.

This clonotype has just a few counts. The CDR3 protein is CSADRDPEDNEQFF. The DNA of the CDR3 is TGCAGTGCTGACCGGGACCCCGAGGACAATGAGCAGTTCTTC. The chain couples TRBV20-1 to TRBJ2-1, with D perhaps given as TRBD1 or TRBD2 (5 bases each). The CDR3 totals 14 residues. V shed 5 bases and J shed 5 bases, with 16 bases lying between them. Germline lookup yields CDR1 DFQATT and CDR2 SNEGSKA (reference sequence).